These T cell receptor beta chains were read from a single sample in a study of blood T cell repertoires in COVID-19. Repertoires were generated with immunoSEQ multiplex PCR, while TCRdb's copy carries only in-frame clones and drops some. The sample has some 150,000 clones; over 75% are singletons. The sequenced sample consisted of peripheral blood. These receptors all stem from a human donor in a cohort sampled during active COVID-19. The CDR3 runs from the conserved cysteine through the conserved F or W. The order of the fields is J gene, D gene, V gene, clone size, CDR3 protein, CDR3 DNA. A D gene is named only where the DNA matches it firmly. Only part of the rows carry a size: once, few, many, or a class if the clone is expanded.

J gene: TRBJ2-3
D gene: NA
V gene: TRBV6-5
clone size: NA
CDR3 protein: CASRRRSTDTQYF
CDR3 DNA: TGTGCCAGCAGGCGGCGGAGCACAGATACGCAGTATTTT

J gene: TRBJ1-6
D gene: NA
V gene: TRBV4-3
clone size: NA
CDR3 protein: CASSQETSGTYNSPLHF
CDR3 DNA: TGCGCCAGCAGCCAAGAGACCTCGGGAACGTATAATTCACCCCTCCACTTT

J gene: TRBJ1-2
D gene: NA
V gene: TRBV7-9
clone size: NA
CDR3 protein: CASSLGPGPYGYTF
CDR3 DNA: TGTGCCAGCAGCTTAGGACCAGGCCCCTATGGCTACACCTTC

J gene: TRBJ2-5
D gene: NA
V gene: TRBV7-7
clone size: NA
CDR3 protein: CASSLSSFETQYF
CDR3 DNA: TGTGCCAGCAGCTTAAGTAGCTTTGAGACCCAGTACTTC

J gene: TRBJ2-1
D gene: TRBD2
V gene: TRBV5-1
clone size: NA
CDR3 protein: CASSPTSGAYNEQFF
CDR3 DNA: TGCGCCAGCAGCCCGACTAGCGGGGCTTACAATGAGCAGTTCTTC

J gene: TRBJ2-2
D gene: TRBD2
V gene: TRBV30
clone size: NA
CDR3 protein: CAWSPRGTGELFF
CDR3 DNA: TGTGCCTGGAGCCCGCGGGGGACCGGGGAGCTGTTTTTT

J gene: TRBJ2-2
D gene: NA
V gene: TRBV24-1
clone size: NA
CDR3 protein: CATSDPRTGSTGELFF
CDR3 DNA: TGTGCCACCAGTGATCCAAGGACGGGGAGCACCGGGGAGCTGTTTTTT

J gene: TRBJ2-3
D gene: NA
V gene: TRBV19
clone size: NA
CDR3 protein: CASSISERRTDTQYF
CDR3 DNA: TGTGCCAGTAGTATATCTGAGCGTCGCACAGATACGCAGTATTTT

J gene: TRBJ1-1
D gene: NA
V gene: TRBV18
clone size: NA
CDR3 protein: CASSPLINEVTEAFF
CDR3 DNA: TGTGCCAGCTCACCACTGATTAACGAGGTTACTGAAGCTTTCTTT

J gene: TRBJ2-3
D gene: NA
V gene: TRBV18
clone size: NA
CDR3 protein: CASSPRRVKADTQYF
CDR3 DNA: TGTGCCAGCTCACCACGCCGGGTAAAGGCAGATACGCAGTATTTT

J gene: TRBJ2-5
D gene: NA
V gene: TRBV24-1
clone size: NA
CDR3 protein: CATSERGSETQYF
CDR3 DNA: TGTGCCACCAGTGAAAGGGGTTCGGAGACCCAGTACTTC

J gene: TRBJ2-2
D gene: NA
V gene: TRBV5-5
clone size: NA
CDR3 protein: CASRWSGSNTGELFF
CDR3 DNA: TGTGCCAGCAGATGGAGCGGCTCGAACACCGGGGAGCTGTTTTTT

J gene: TRBJ2-7
D gene: TRBD2
V gene: TRBV5-5
clone size: NA
CDR3 protein: CASSLALAGVSYEQYF
CDR3 DNA: TGTGCCAGCAGCTTGGCCTTAGCGGGGGTTTCCTACGAGCAGTACTTC

J gene: TRBJ2-5
D gene: TRBD1
V gene: TRBV6-2/TRBV6-3
clone size: NA
CDR3 protein: CASSYGQQGASETQYF
CDR3 DNA: TGTGCCAGCAGTTACGGGCAACAGGGGGCTAGTGAGACCCAGTACTTC

J gene: TRBJ1-6
D gene: NA
V gene: TRBV7-9
clone size: NA
CDR3 protein: CASSSAPQGINSPLHF
CDR3 DNA: TGTGCCAGCAGCTCCGCCCCGCAGGGGATTAATTCACCCCTCCACTTT

J gene: TRBJ1-3
D gene: NA
V gene: TRBV13
clone size: NA
CDR3 protein: CASSLQETGNTIYF
CDR3 DNA: TGTGCCAGCAGCTTACAGGAAACTGGAAACACCATATATTTT

J gene: TRBJ1-3
D gene: TRBD1
V gene: TRBV3-1/TRBV3-2
clone size: NA
CDR3 protein: CASSQLGQGDGSSGNTIYF
CDR3 DNA: TGTGCCAGCAGCCAACTGGGACAGGGGGACGGTAGCTCTGGAAACACCATATATTTT

J gene: TRBJ1-2
D gene: TRBD1
V gene: TRBV20-1
clone size: NA
CDR3 protein: CSAEDRGGYTF
CDR3 DNA: TGCAGTGCTGAGGACAGGGGGGGATACACCTTC

J gene: TRBJ1-1
D gene: NA
V gene: TRBV6-2/TRBV6-3
clone size: NA
CDR3 protein: CASSYRQGSEAFF
CDR3 DNA: TGTGCCAGCAGTTACCGGCAGGGGTCTGAAGCTTTCTTT

J gene: TRBJ2-2
D gene: TRBD2
V gene: TRBV7-2
clone size: NA
CDR3 protein: CASSLSGGDYGELFF
CDR3 DNA: TGTGCCAGCAGCTTGAGCGGGGGGGACTACGGGGAGCTGTTTTTT

J gene: TRBJ1-2
D gene: NA
V gene: TRBV19
clone size: NA
CDR3 protein: CASKRAEANYGYTF
CDR3 DNA: TGTGCCAGTAAGAGGGCAGAAGCTAACTATGGCTACACCTTC

J gene: TRBJ2-2
D gene: TRBD1
V gene: TRBV6-5
clone size: NA
CDR3 protein: CASSPRTGARELFF
CDR3 DNA: TGTGCCAGCAGTCCCCGGACAGGAGCAAGGGAGCTGTTTTTT

J gene: TRBJ1-1
D gene: TRBD1
V gene: TRBV6-5
clone size: few
CDR3 protein: CASRQQGARTEAFF
CDR3 DNA: TGTGCCAGCAGGCAACAGGGGGCGAGGACTGAAGCTTTCTTT

J gene: TRBJ1-1
D gene: NA
V gene: TRBV11-3
clone size: NA
CDR3 protein: CASSLAGMNTEAFF
CDR3 DNA: TGTGCCAGCAGCTTGGCAGGGATGAACACTGAAGCTTTCTTT

J gene: TRBJ1-1
D gene: NA
V gene: TRBV11-3
clone size: few
CDR3 protein: CARVFLLSRTEAFF
CDR3 DNA: TGTGCCAGGGTTTTTTTATTGAGTCGGACTGAAGCTTTCTTT

J gene: TRBJ1-2
D gene: TRBD1
V gene: TRBV10-3
clone size: NA
CDR3 protein: CAISESRGTGYNYGYTF
CDR3 DNA: TGTGCCATCAGTGAGTCTCGTGGGACAGGGTATAATTATGGCTACACCTTC

J gene: TRBJ2-5
D gene: TRBD2
V gene: TRBV3-1/TRBV3-2
clone size: NA
CDR3 protein: CASSQDRRLAGVKETQYF
CDR3 DNA: TGTGCCAGCAGCCAAGATAGGAGGCTAGCGGGAGTGAAAGAGACCCAGTACTTC

J gene: TRBJ1-3
D gene: TRBD1
V gene: TRBV2
clone size: NA
CDR3 protein: CASRERQGPFWTIYF
CDR3 DNA: TGTGCCAGCAGGGAACGACAGGGCCCCTTTTGGACCATATATTTT

J gene: TRBJ1-1
D gene: NA
V gene: TRBV5-5
clone size: NA
CDR3 protein: CASSRIRVDTEAFF
CDR3 DNA: TGTGCCAGCAGCCGAATCCGGGTGGATACTGAAGCTTTCTTT

J gene: TRBJ2-3
D gene: TRBD2
V gene: TRBV5-6
clone size: NA
CDR3 protein: CASSLRLSTSGYTDTQYF
CDR3 DNA: TGTGCCAGCAGCTTACGCTTGTCGACTAGCGGGTACACGGATACGCAGTATTTT

J gene: TRBJ2-5
D gene: NA
V gene: TRBV7-6
clone size: NA
CDR3 protein: CASSPPPRGNQETQYF
CDR3 DNA: TGTGCCAGCAGCCCCCCGCCCCGGGGGAATCAAGAGACCCAGTACTTC

J gene: TRBJ2-5
D gene: NA
V gene: TRBV7-3
clone size: NA
CDR3 protein: CASSLSGRAQETQYF
CDR3 DNA: TGTGCCAGCAGCTTAAGTGGCAGGGCGCAAGAGACCCAGTACTTC

J gene: TRBJ2-7
D gene: TRBD2
V gene: TRBV2
clone size: NA
CDR3 protein: CASSGALAGVSEQYF
CDR3 DNA: TGTGCCAGCAGTGGAGCCCTAGCGGGGGTGAGCGAGCAGTACTTC

J gene: TRBJ1-6
D gene: NA
V gene: TRBV18
clone size: NA
CDR3 protein: CASSPSSSSPLHF
CDR3 DNA: TGTGCCAGCTCACCATCTTCGTCTTCACCCCTCCACTTT

J gene: TRBJ2-1
D gene: TRBD1
V gene: TRBV5-1
clone size: NA
CDR3 protein: CASRRWGQSNEQFF
CDR3 DNA: TGCGCCAGCAGGCGTTGGGGACAGTCCAATGAGCAGTTCTTC

J gene: TRBJ2-1
D gene: TRBD2
V gene: TRBV29-1
clone size: NA
CDR3 protein: CSVVGLAGPRGEQFF
CDR3 DNA: TGCAGCGTCGTCGGACTAGCGGGGCCGCGGGGTGAGCAGTTCTTC

J gene: TRBJ2-1
D gene: TRBD2
V gene: TRBV7-9
clone size: NA
CDR3 protein: CASTRGTSGEQFF
CDR3 DNA: TGTGCCAGCACCCGGGGCACTAGCGGGGAGCAGTTCTTC

J gene: TRBJ2-2
D gene: NA
V gene: TRBV4-2
clone size: NA
CDR3 protein: CASSQAERDGAGGELFF
CDR3 DNA: TGTGCCAGCAGCCAAGCGGAACGAGATGGGGCCGGCGGGGAGCTGTTTTTT

J gene: TRBJ1-1
D gene: NA
V gene: TRBV20-1
clone size: NA
CDR3 protein: CSAKGRTEAFF
CDR3 DNA: TGCAGTGCTAAGGGGCGGACTGAAGCTTTCTTT

J gene: TRBJ2-7
D gene: TRBD1
V gene: TRBV6-6
clone size: NA
CDR3 protein: CASSYGTGRTYEQYF
CDR3 DNA: TGTGCCAGCAGTTACGGGACAGGGCGAACCTACGAGCAGTACTTC

J gene: TRBJ2-1
D gene: NA
V gene: TRBV12-3/TRBV12-4
clone size: NA
CDR3 protein: CASSLTSYNEQFF
CDR3 DNA: TGTGCCAGCAGTTTAACTTCTTACAATGAGCAGTTCTTC

J gene: TRBJ2-1
D gene: NA
V gene: TRBV19
clone size: NA
CDR3 protein: CASSRGPAEQFF
CDR3 DNA: TGTGCCAGTAGTAGGGGGCCGGCCGAGCAGTTCTTC

J gene: TRBJ2-1
D gene: NA
V gene: TRBV5-1
clone size: NA
CDR3 protein: CASRQGSYNEQFF
CDR3 DNA: TGCGCCAGCAGACAGGGCTCCTACAATGAGCAGTTCTTC

J gene: TRBJ1-2
D gene: TRBD1
V gene: TRBV5-1
clone size: NA
CDR3 protein: CASSLTGADHGYTF
CDR3 DNA: TGCGCCAGCAGCTTGACAGGGGCTGATCATGGCTACACCTTC

J gene: TRBJ1-1
D gene: NA
V gene: TRBV6-5
clone size: once
CDR3 protein: CASTRGLVTEAFF
CDR3 DNA: TGTGCCAGCACTAGGGGGTTAGTCACTGAAGCTTTCTTT

J gene: TRBJ2-7
D gene: TRBD1
V gene: TRBV4-3
clone size: NA
CDR3 protein: CASSLTGTGFDEQYF
CDR3 DNA: TGCGCCAGCAGCCTTACCGGGACAGGGTTCGACGAGCAGTACTTC

J gene: TRBJ1-3
D gene: NA
V gene: TRBV19
clone size: NA
CDR3 protein: CASRHWADSGNTIYF
CDR3 DNA: TGTGCCAGTAGGCACTGGGCCGACTCTGGAAACACCATATATTTT